Listed below are T cell receptor beta chains from one sample, sequenced in a study of regulatory T cells in long-lasting Graves disease. One entry per CDR3 protein, called by TCRdb with MiXCR from the multiplex PCR reads. The table shows more than 450,000 distinct CDR3 sequences, with about 17% occurring only once. The sample also formed part of further work on T cells in Graves' hyperthyroidism and ophthalmopathy.

The sequencing here drew on peripheral blood mononuclear cells (PBMCs), taken at new diagnosis, from a patient treated with antithyroid drugs. The receptors shown here come from a man between 35 and 55 years old with Graves disease. Each CDR3 is given with its conserved first and last residue. Each record gives: V gene, D gene, J gene, clone size, CDR3 length, CDR3 DNA, CDR3 protein. D genes are given only for firm matches. Size values are once, few and many counts, or a class for expanded clones, and some rows have none.

V gene: TRBV24-1
D gene: NA
J gene: TRBJ2-1
clone size: many
CDR3 length: 15
CDR3 DNA: TGTGCCACCAGTGACCCCAGGAACAGGTTTAATGAGCAGTTCTTC
CDR3 protein: CATSDPRNRFNEQFF

V gene: TRBV27
D gene: NA
J gene: TRBJ2-4
clone size: few
CDR3 length: 13
CDR3 DNA: TGTGCCAGCAGTTTCGGGACTCACAATGAGCAGTACTTC
CDR3 protein: CASSFGTHNEQYF

V gene: TRBV27
D gene: NA
J gene: TRBJ2-7
clone size: many
CDR3 length: 12
CDR3 DNA: TGTGCCAGCAGTAAACCTAGTCGCGAGCAGTACTTC
CDR3 protein: CASSKPSREQYF

V gene: TRBV7-2
D gene: TRBD2
J gene: TRBJ2-3
clone size: many
CDR3 length: 14
CDR3 DNA: TGTGCCAGCAGCACCGGGACTAGATACGATACGCAGTATTTT
CDR3 protein: CASSTGTRYDTQYF

V gene: TRBV7-9
D gene: TRBD1
J gene: TRBJ2-7
clone size: NA
CDR3 length: 14
CDR3 DNA: TGTGCCAGCAGCGCCGGGACAGGGTACCACGAGCAGTACTTC
CDR3 protein: CASSAGTGYHEQYF

V gene: TRBV9
D gene: NA
J gene: TRBJ2-3
clone size: few
CDR3 length: 15
CDR3 DNA: TGTGCCAGCAGCGTAGTCGGCAGGATCACAGATACGCAGTATTTT
CDR3 protein: CASSVVGRITDTQYF

V gene: TRBV12-3/TRBV12-4
D gene: TRBD1
J gene: TRBJ2-7
clone size: few
CDR3 length: 16
CDR3 DNA: TGTGCCAGCAGTTTCGGACAGGGGCTAATATCCTACGAGCAGTACTTC
CDR3 protein: CASSFGQGLISYEQYF

V gene: TRBV6-2/TRBV6-3
D gene: TRBD2
J gene: TRBJ2-3
clone size: NA
CDR3 length: 16
CDR3 DNA: TGTGCCAGCAGTTCGTCGGGAGGGTCGATCACAGATACGCAGTATTTT
CDR3 protein: CASSSSGGSITDTQYF

V gene: TRBV12-5
D gene: NA
J gene: TRBJ1-3
clone size: few
CDR3 length: 13
CDR3 DNA: TGTGCTAGTGCCCCTGGACAGCGAGACACCATATATTTT
CDR3 protein: CASAPGQRDTIYF

V gene: TRBV4-1
D gene: NA
J gene: TRBJ1-4
clone size: NA
CDR3 length: 17
CDR3 DNA: TGCGCCAGCAGTCCCCTAGGTTTGGGGGGCCCAAATGAAAAACTGTTTTTT
CDR3 protein: CASSPLGLGGPNEKLFF

V gene: TRBV11-3
D gene: TRBD1
J gene: TRBJ2-2
clone size: many
CDR3 length: 16
CDR3 DNA: TGTGCCAGCAGCTTCGCAGGGGGCTCGAACACCGGGGAGCTGTTTTTT
CDR3 protein: CASSFAGGSNTGELFF

V gene: TRBV12-3/TRBV12-4
D gene: NA
J gene: TRBJ2-7
clone size: many
CDR3 length: 14
CDR3 DNA: TGTGCCAGCAGTCCAGACTATACCTCCTACGAGCAGTACTTC
CDR3 protein: CASSPDYTSYEQYF

V gene: TRBV6-2/TRBV6-3
D gene: TRBD2
J gene: TRBJ2-1
clone size: few
CDR3 length: 16
CDR3 DNA: TGTGCCAGCAGTGAGGTTAGCGGGAGGGCCGGTAATGAGCAGTTCTTC
CDR3 protein: CASSEVSGRAGNEQFF

V gene: TRBV29-1
D gene: NA
J gene: TRBJ1-6
clone size: NA
CDR3 length: 16
CDR3 DNA: TGCAGCGTGAAGGATGGGATCGGGTCGGGTAGTTCACCCCTCCACTTT
CDR3 protein: CSVKDGIGSGSSPLHF

V gene: TRBV7-8
D gene: NA
J gene: TRBJ1-1
clone size: many
CDR3 length: 17
CDR3 DNA: TGTGCCAGCAGCTTAAACCCCACGACACGGTTGAACACTGAAGCTTTCTTT
CDR3 protein: CASSLNPTTRLNTEAFF

V gene: TRBV3-1
D gene: TRBD2
J gene: TRBJ2-3
clone size: many
CDR3 length: 16
CDR3 DNA: TGTGCCAGCAGCCGGAGAACTAGCGGACGCACAGATACGCAGTATTTT
CDR3 protein: CASSRRTSGRTDTQYF

V gene: TRBV28
D gene: NA
J gene: TRBJ2-2
clone size: many
CDR3 length: 15
CDR3 DNA: TGTGCCAGCAGTATACCGGGCGTTAACACCGGGGAGCTGTTTTTT
CDR3 protein: CASSIPGVNTGELFF

V gene: TRBV7-3
D gene: NA
J gene: TRBJ1-1
clone size: few
CDR3 length: 14
CDR3 DNA: TGTGCCAGCAGCTTAAGGGGCTTGCACACTGAAGCTTTCTTT
CDR3 protein: CASSLRGLHTEAFF

V gene: TRBV27
D gene: TRBD2
J gene: TRBJ2-7
clone size: many
CDR3 length: 15
CDR3 DNA: TGTGCCAGCAGTCCCGTGGCGGGAGTGTCCTACGAGCAGTACTTC
CDR3 protein: CASSPVAGVSYEQYF

V gene: TRBV5-4
D gene: TRBD2
J gene: TRBJ2-7
clone size: many
CDR3 length: 13
CDR3 DNA: TGTGCCAGCGGGCCTAGCGGGAGTTACGAGCAGTACTTC
CDR3 protein: CASGPSGSYEQYF